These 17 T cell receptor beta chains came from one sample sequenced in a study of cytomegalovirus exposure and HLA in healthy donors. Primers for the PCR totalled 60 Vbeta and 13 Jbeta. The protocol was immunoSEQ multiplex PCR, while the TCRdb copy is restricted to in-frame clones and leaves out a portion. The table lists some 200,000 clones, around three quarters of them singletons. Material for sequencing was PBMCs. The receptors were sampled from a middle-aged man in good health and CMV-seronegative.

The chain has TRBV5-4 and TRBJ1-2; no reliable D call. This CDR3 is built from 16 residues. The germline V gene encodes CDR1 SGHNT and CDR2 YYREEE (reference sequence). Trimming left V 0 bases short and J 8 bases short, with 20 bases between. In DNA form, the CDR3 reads TGTGCCAGCAGCTTGGGAACTACTGTCGGTCGGGAAGGCTACACCTTC. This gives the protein CASSLGTTVGREGYTF.

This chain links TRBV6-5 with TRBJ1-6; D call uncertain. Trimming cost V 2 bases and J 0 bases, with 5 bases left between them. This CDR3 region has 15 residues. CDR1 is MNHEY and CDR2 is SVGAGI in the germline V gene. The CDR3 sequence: CASSYGSSYNSPLHF. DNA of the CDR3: TGTGCCAGCAGTTACGGTAGCTCCTATAATTCACCCCTCCACTTT.

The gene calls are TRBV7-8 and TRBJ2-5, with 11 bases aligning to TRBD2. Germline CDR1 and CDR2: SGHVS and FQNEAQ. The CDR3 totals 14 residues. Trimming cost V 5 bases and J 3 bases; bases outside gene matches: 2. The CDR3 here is CASSMGLAEETQYF. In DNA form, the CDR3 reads TGTGCCAGCAGCATGGGACTAGCGGAAGAGACCCAGTACTTC.

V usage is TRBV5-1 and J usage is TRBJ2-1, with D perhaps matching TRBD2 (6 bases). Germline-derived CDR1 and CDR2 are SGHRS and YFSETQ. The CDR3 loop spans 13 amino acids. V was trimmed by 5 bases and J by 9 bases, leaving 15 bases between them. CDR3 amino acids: CASSAGTGGEQFF. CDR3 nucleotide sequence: TGCGCCAGCAGTGCCGGGACCGGGGGTGAGCAGTTCTTC.

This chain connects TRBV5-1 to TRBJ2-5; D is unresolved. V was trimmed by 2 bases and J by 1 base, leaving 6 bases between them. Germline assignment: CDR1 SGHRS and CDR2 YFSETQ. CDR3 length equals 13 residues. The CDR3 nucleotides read TGCGCCAGCAGCTTACAGAGCCAAGAGACCCAGTACTTC. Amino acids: CASSLQSQETQYF. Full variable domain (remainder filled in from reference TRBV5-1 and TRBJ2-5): KAGVTQTPRYLIKTRGQQVTLSCSPISGHRSVSWYQQTPGQGLQFLFEYFSETQRNKGNFPGRFSGRQFSNSRSEMNVSTLELGDSALYLCASSLQSQETQYFGPGTRLLVL.

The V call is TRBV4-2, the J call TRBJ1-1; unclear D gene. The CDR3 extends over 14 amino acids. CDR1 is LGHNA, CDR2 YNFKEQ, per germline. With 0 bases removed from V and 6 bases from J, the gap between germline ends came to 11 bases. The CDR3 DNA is TGTGCCAGCAGCCAAGACCTACAGAATTCTGAAGCTTTCTTT. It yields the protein CASSQDLQNSEAFF.

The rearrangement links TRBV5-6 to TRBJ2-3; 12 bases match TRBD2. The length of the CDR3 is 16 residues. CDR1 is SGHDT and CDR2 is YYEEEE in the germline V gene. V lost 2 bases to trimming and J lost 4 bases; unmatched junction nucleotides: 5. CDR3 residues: CASSFLAGGVSDTQYF. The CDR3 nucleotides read TGTGCCAGCAGCTTCCTAGCGGGGGGGGTGTCAGATACGCAGTATTTT.

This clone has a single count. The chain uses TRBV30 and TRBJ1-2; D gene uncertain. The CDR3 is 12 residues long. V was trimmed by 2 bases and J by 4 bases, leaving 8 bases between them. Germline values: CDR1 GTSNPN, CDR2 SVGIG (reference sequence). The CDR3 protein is CAWSRVGYGYTF. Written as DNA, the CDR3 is TGTGCCTGGAGTCGGGTGGGCTATGGCTACACCTTC.

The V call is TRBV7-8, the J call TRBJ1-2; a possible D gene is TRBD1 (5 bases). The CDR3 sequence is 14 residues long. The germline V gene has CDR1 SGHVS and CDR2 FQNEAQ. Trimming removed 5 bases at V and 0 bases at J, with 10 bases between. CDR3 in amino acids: CASSQTGANYGYTF. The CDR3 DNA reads TGTGCCAGCAGCCAAACAGGAGCTAACTATGGCTACACCTTC.

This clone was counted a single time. The CDR3 nucleotides read TGTGCCAGTATCTCCGGGACAGGGAGGTATCAGCCCCAGCATTTT. It specifies CASISGTGRYQPQHF. V is TRBV19 and J is TRBJ1-5, with 9 bases lining up with TRBD1. The CDR3 has 15 amino acids. V lost 7 bases to trimming and J lost 5 bases; unmatched junction nucleotides: 9. CDR1 LNHDA and CDR2 SQIVND come from the germline V gene (reference sequence).

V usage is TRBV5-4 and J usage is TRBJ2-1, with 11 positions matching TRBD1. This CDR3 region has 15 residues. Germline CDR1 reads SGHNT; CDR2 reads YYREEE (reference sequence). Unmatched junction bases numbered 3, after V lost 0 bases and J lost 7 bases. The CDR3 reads CASSLEGQGGNEQFF. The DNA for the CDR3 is TGTGCCAGCAGCTTGGAGGGACAGGGGGGGAATGAGCAGTTCTTC.

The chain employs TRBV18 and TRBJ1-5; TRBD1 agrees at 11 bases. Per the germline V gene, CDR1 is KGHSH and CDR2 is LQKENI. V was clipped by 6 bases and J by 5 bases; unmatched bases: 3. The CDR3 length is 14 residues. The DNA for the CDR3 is TGTGCCAGCTCGAGGACAGGGGGCGATCAGCCCCAGCATTTT. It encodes CASSRTGGDQPQHF.

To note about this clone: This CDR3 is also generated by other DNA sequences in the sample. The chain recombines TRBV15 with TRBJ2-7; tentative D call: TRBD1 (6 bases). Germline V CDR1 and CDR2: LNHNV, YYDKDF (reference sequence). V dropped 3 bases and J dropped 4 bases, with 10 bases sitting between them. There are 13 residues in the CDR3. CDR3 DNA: TGTGCCACCAGCAGGGACAGAGGATACGAGCAGTACTTC. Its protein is CATSRDRGYEQYF.

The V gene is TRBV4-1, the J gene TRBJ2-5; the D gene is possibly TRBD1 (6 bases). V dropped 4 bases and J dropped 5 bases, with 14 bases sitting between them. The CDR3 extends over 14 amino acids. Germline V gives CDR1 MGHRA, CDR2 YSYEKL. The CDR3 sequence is CASSPHRVMETQYF. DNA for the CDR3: TGCGCCAGCAGCCCTCACAGGGTCATGGAGACCCAGTACTTC.

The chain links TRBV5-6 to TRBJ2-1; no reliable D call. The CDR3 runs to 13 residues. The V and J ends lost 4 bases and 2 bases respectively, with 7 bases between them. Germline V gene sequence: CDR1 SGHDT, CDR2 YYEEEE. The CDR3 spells CASSPLAYNEQFF. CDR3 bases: TGTGCCAGCAGCCCGTTAGCCTACAATGAGCAGTTCTTC.

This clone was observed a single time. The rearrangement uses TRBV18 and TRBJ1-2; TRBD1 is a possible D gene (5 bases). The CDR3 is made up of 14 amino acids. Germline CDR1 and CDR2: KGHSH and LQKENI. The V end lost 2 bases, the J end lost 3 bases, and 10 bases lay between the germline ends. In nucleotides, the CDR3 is TGTGCCAGCTCACCAAGTCAACAGGACTATGGCTACACCTTC. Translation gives CASSPSQQDYGYTF.

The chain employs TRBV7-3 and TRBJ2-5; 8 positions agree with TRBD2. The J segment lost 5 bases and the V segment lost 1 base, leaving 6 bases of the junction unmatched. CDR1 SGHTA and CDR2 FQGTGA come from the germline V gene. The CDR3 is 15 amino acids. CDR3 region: CASSLIPGGLETQYF. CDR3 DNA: TGTGCCAGCAGCTTAATTCCGGGGGGGCTGGAGACCCAGTACTTC.